The T cell receptor beta chain under discussion was sequenced for a study of OX40 agonist ivuxolimab in advanced cancers. Study overall: Averaging about 60 years in age, with a range of about 20 to 90, the cohort was more than 75% male. Study-level findings and limits: CD8+ T cells (on average) carried more expanded clones than CD4+ T cells. Expanded peripheral T-cell antigen specificity went undetermined. Circulating CD4+ and CD8+ T cells showed clonal expansion by week 6 at 0.1 to 3.0 mg/kg.

The CDR3 runs 16 residues. Germline assignment: CDR1 ENHRY and CDR2 SYGVKD. Trimming took 6 bases from V and 3 from J; bases not matched to a gene: 12. Here immunoSEQ multiplex PCR was the method, and the copy in TCRdb shows in-frame clones only, minus some. Among 75,000 to 85,000 clones listed, roughly 87% were seen once. On this clone: What it recognizes is unknown.

The chain carries TRBV10-3 and TRBJ1-1, with TRBD1 matching 8 bases. The receptor was derived from an adult with an advanced solid tumor such as melanoma, head and neck, liver or kidney cancer. The specimen comprised CD4+ or CD8+ T cells sorted from blood, sampled in a trial of the OX40 agonist ivuxolimab. The CDR3 sequence is CAIRKGQGATDTEAFF. CDR3 nucleotides: TGTGCCATCAGGAAGGGGCAGGGGGCCACGGACACTGAAGCTTTCTTT.